This TCR beta chain stems from a study of blood T cell repertoires in COVID-19. Generated by immunoSEQ multiplex PCR, the TCRdb table keeps only in-frame clones and is missing some. This sample has more than 150,000 clones, with less than 90% found just once. Germline loops: CDR1 MNHEY, CDR2 SMNVEV (reference sequence). The CDR3 runs to 14 residues. V was clipped by 3 bases and J by 7 bases, with 15 bases between them. Participant reports of clinical history set cohort assignment. The recovered donors of Cohort 3 showed two negative PCRs, clearance, or symptom resolution. The sample consisted of PBMCs or T cells enriched from blood (not recorded which). This receptor was obtained from a woman in her 50s who had recovered from COVID-19. The chain has TRBV27 and TRBJ1-2; tentative D call: TRBD1 (6 bases). CDR3 in DNA: TGTGCCAGCAGTTTCACCGGACAGCGTAGTGGCTACACCTTC. Protein sequence: CASSFTGQRSGYTF.